The entry that follows covers one T cell receptor (beta chain) sequence. This sample is drawn from a study of cytomegalovirus exposure and HLA in healthy donors. Vbeta (60) and Jbeta (13) primers were used in the PCR. Generated by immunoSEQ multiplex PCR, the TCRdb table keeps only in-frame clones and is missing some. The sample data list 75,000 to 95,000 clones. This CDR3 has 18 residues. The germline V and J ends were trimmed by 7 bases and 2 bases, with 25 bases remaining between them. The TCR comes from a girl aged 5-17 years in good health and CMV-seropositive. The rearrangement uses TRBV5-3 and TRBJ1-5; tentatively, D is TRBD1 (6 bases). TRBV5-3 belongs to the ORF category, with a function that is uncertain. The sequenced sample consisted of PBMCs. CDR3 loop: CARDSRWAGDVGNQPQHF. As DNA, the CDR3 is TGTGCCAGAGACTCCCGGTGGGCAGGGGATGTGGGCAATCAGCCCCAGCATTTT.